This TCR beta chain comes out of a study of CDR3 diversity in severe acne. Germline loops: CDR1 LNHDA, CDR2 SQIVND (reference sequence). J lost 1 base, V lost 3 bases, and 5 bases had no gene match. The CDR3 runs to 16 residues. TCRdb ran MiXCR on the PCR reads and lists one entry per CDR3 protein. Of more than 85,000 distinct CDR3 sequences in the sample, roughly half are singletons; the top ten hold roughly 12%. Input material: blood. The chain links TRBV19 to TRBJ2-2, with 7 bases that match TRBD2. The clonotype was recovered from a male donor with acne. The CDR3 sequence: CASSMLGGRNTGELFF. The CDR3 DNA follows: TGTGCCAGTAGTATGCTTGGCGGGAGGAACACCGGGGAGCTGTTTTTT.